A selection of T cell receptor beta chains follows, all from one sample in a study of shared clonotypes between healthy human individuals. The data were produced by immunoSEQ multiplex PCR, yet TCRdb's version contains in-frame clones alone and is incomplete. Here the sample spans some 1,100,000 clones, roughly 74% being singletons. The material sequenced was memory CD4+ T cells from PBMCs. These receptor sequences come from a man younger than 35 in good health. Some clones in this sample may be carry-over from other donors' samples. The CDR3 runs from the conserved cysteine through the conserved F or W. D genes are given only for firm matches. Rows give clone size only sometimes, using once, few, many, or a class for an expanded clone.

clone size	V gene	D gene	J gene	CDR3 DNA	CDR3 protein
-	TRBV13	-	TRBJ2-5	TGTGCCAGCAGCAACCGGGACAGTAGACTAGCCTCGTACCAAGAGACCCAGTACTTC	CASSNRDSRLASYQETQYF
-	TRBV5-6	-	TRBJ1-3	TGTGCCAGCAGCTTGGGCCGAAACACCATATATTTT	CASSLGRNTIYF
-	TRBV11-2	TRBD2	TRBJ2-1	TGTGCCAGCAGCTTAGGCGGGGGAGAGGACTACAATGAGCAGTTCTTC	CASSLGGGEDYNEQFF
-	TRBV15	TRBD1	TRBJ1-1	TGTGCCGCAACCAGGCAGGGGGTCACTGAAGCTTTCTTT	CAATRQGVTEAFF
-	TRBV10-3	TRBD1	TRBJ2-3	TGTGCCATCTCCGGCCTTGGGACAGGGCAGACAGATACGCAGTATTTT	CAISGLGTGQTDTQYF
once	TRBV28	-	TRBJ2-2	TGTGCCAGCAGTCTAACAACCGGGGAGCTGTTTTTT	CASSLTTGELFF
-	TRBV5-1	-	TRBJ2-2	TGCGCCAGCAGCTTGGGGCTAGCGAACACCGGGGAGCTGTTTTTT	CASSLGLANTGELFF
-	TRBV27	TRBD2	TRBJ2-7	TGTGCCAGCAGCTGGAGCGGGAGGTATGGAGAGCAGTACTTC	CASSWSGRYGEQYF
few	TRBV18	-	TRBJ1-1	TGTGCCAGCTCATTCTCAGGGGTGAGGAACACTGAAGCTTTCTTT	CASSFSGVRNTEAFF
-	TRBV27	TRBD2	TRBJ2-7	TGTGCCAGCGGTGCTAGCGGGAGCTACGAGCAGTACTTC	CASGASGSYEQYF
-	TRBV11-3	-	TRBJ2-1	TGTGCCAGCAGCCGGACCTCGTACAATGAGCAGTTCTTC	CASSRTSYNEQFF
-	TRBV5-1	-	TRBJ1-1	TGCGCCAGCAGCAGGGGTTCGGGTGGTTCCCCCACTGAAGCTTTCTTT	CASSRGSGGSPTEAFF
-	TRBV5-4	TRBD1	TRBJ2-7	TGTGCCAGCAGCGCGGGACAGGATTACGAGCAGTACTTC	CASSAGQDYEQYF
-	TRBV28	-	TRBJ1-3	TGTGCCAGCAGTGCCTCGGACGCTCGCTCTGGAAACACCATATATTTT	CASSASDARSGNTIYF
-	TRBV6-1	-	TRBJ1-5	TGTGCCAGCAGTGAATTGGACCTGACGAGCAATCAGCCCCAGCATTTT	CASSELDLTSNQPQHF
once	TRBV10-3	-	TRBJ2-1	TGTGCCATCAGTGATAGCGTTAGCTCCTACAATGAGCAGTTCTTC	CAISDSVSSYNEQFF
-	TRBV28	-	TRBJ2-7	TGTGCCAGCAGTTTGGGGCCAGCCACCTACGAGCAGTACTTC	CASSLGPATYEQYF
-	TRBV5-1	-	TRBJ1-5	TGCGCCAGCAGCTTGTCGAGCAATCAGCCCCAGCATTTT	CASSLSSNQPQHF
few	TRBV27	-	TRBJ1-4	TGTGCCAGCAGTTTATGGGGGGCCTCTAATGAAAAACTGTTTTTT	CASSLWGASNEKLFF
-	TRBV18	-	TRBJ2-7	TGTGCCAGCTCATCGGGACTCACCTACGAGCAGTACTTC	CASSSGLTYEQYF
-	TRBV2	TRBD1	TRBJ1-1	TGTGCCAGCAGTGCGGAGACAGGGGGCATCGAAGCTTTCTTT	CASSAETGGIEAFF
-	TRBV19	-	TRBJ1-1	TGTGCCAGTAGTCCAACCCAGGGGAGCACTGAAGCTTTCTTT	CASSPTQGSTEAFF
-	TRBV9	TRBD1	TRBJ2-3	TGTGCCAGCAGCGAGAGACAGGGGGCGAGGGCAGATACGCAGTATTTT	CASSERQGARADTQYF
-	TRBV6-4	-	TRBJ2-1	TGTGCCAGCAGTCCCCAGGGGAGCTACAATGAGCAGTTCTTC	CASSPQGSYNEQFF
-	TRBV6-6	-	TRBJ1-1	TGTGCCAGCAGTTACTCGAACCGGAACACTGAAGCTTTCTTT	CASSYSNRNTEAFF
-	TRBV7-9	-	TRBJ1-4	TGTGCCAGCAGCCCTCGGAGGACCGTGGCAACTAATGAAAAACTGTTTTTT	CASSPRRTVATNEKLFF
-	TRBV5-1	TRBD2	TRBJ2-5	TGCGCCAGCAGCCTTACTAGCGGGAGGGGGCAAGAGACCCAGTACTTC	CASSLTSGRGQETQYF
-	TRBV7-6	-	TRBJ2-7	TGTGCCAGCAGCTTAGGAGGACCCCGCTACGAGCAGTACTTC	CASSLGGPRYEQYF
-	TRBV6-5	-	TRBJ2-5	TGTGCCAGCAGTTGGGGGTTTGGGCCGTCGGAGACCCAGTACTTC	CASSWGFGPSETQYF